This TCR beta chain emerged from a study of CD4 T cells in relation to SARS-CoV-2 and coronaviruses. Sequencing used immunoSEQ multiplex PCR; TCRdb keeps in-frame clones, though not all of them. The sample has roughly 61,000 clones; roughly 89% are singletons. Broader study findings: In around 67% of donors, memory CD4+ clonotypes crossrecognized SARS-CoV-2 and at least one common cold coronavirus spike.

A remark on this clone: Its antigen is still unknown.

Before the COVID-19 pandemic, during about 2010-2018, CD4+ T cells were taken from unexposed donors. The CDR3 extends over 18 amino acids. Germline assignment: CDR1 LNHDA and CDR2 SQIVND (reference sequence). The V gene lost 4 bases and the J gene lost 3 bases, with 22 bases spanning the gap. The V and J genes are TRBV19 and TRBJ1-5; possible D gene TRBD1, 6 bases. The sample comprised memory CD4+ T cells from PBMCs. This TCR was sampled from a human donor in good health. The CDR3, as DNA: TGTGCCAGTAGTAGGGGAGGGGTAGGGGGGCGATTCAATCAGCCCCAGCATTTT. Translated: CASSRGGVGGRFNQPQHF.